One T cell receptor beta chain is described in this entry. What it binds is not known. The entry originates in a study of siplizumab effects on memory and regulatory T cells. General study points: Suppressive function of proliferating Tregs from siplizumab cultures was not confirmed. Controls had 26.9% Treg-derived mappable alloreactive CD4+ clones on average, versus nearly 70% with siplizumab. Naive T cells were seemingly more diverse than memory cells, and major contributions to the alloresponse seemed to be made by them.

Unstimulated naive, memory, effector memory and TEMRA subsets were also sequenced, drawn from a few donor pairs. The repertoire was sequenced with immunoSEQ multiplex PCR; TCRdb's copy has only in-frame clones and lacks some. The table records 56,000 or so clones, less than 98% of them present only once. CDR3 length equals 11 residues. V lost 0 bases and J 5 bases, leaving 2 bases between the germline ends. Per germline, CDR1 SGHVS and CDR2 FQNEAQ. V usage is TRBV7-8 and J usage is TRBJ2-7; no firm D call. The sequenced sample consisted of naive CD8+ T cells sorted from blood. The clonotype was recovered from a human donor in good health. CDR3 DNA: TGTGCCAGCAGCTTAGCCCACGAGCAGTACTTC. It codes for CASSLAHEQYF.